These T cell receptor beta chains were read from a single sample in a study of cytomegalovirus exposure and HLA in healthy donors. TCRdb keeps only in-frame clones here, not all; method: immunoSEQ multiplex PCR. The sample has about 130,000 clones; 77% are singletons. Sequenced input: PBMCs. Receptors originate from a male donor in good health and CMV-seronegative. Each CDR3 is given with its conserved first and last residue. A D gene is named only where the DNA matches it firmly. Only part of the rows carry a size: once, few, many, or a class if the clone is expanded.

cdr3_length: 12; d_call: NA; v_call: TRBV18; clone_size: NA; j_call: TRBJ2-7; cdr3_nt: TGTGCCAGCTCACCCCACTCCTACGAGCAGTACTTC; cdr3_aa: CASSPHSYEQYF
cdr3_length: 14; d_call: NA; v_call: TRBV19; clone_size: once; j_call: TRBJ1-5; cdr3_nt: TGTGCCAGAGCGGGACGGTATAGCAATCAGCCCCAGCATTTT; cdr3_aa: CARAGRYSNQPQHF
cdr3_length: 13; d_call: NA; v_call: TRBV6-1; clone_size: NA; j_call: TRBJ1-1; cdr3_nt: TGTGCCAGCAGTGAAGGGGCCCTCCAGGGAGCTTTCTTT; cdr3_aa: CASSEGALQGAFF
cdr3_length: 18; d_call: NA; v_call: TRBV5-8; clone_size: NA; j_call: TRBJ1-3; cdr3_nt: TGTGCCAGCAGCTTGGGATCTATAGCGATCCTGGCTGGAAACACCATATATTTT; cdr3_aa: CASSLGSIAILAGNTIYF
cdr3_length: 16; d_call: TRBD2; v_call: TRBV7-3; clone_size: NA; j_call: TRBJ2-7; cdr3_nt: TGTGCCAGCAGCCCTGGGACTAGCGGGAGTGTAGACGAGCAGTACTTC; cdr3_aa: CASSPGTSGSVDEQYF
cdr3_length: 14; d_call: TRBD1; v_call: TRBV5-3; clone_size: once; j_call: TRBJ2-5; cdr3_nt: TGTGCCAGAAGCTTGCGAGGGGGCTTAGAGACCCAGTACTTC; cdr3_aa: CARSLRGGLETQYF
cdr3_length: 13; d_call: TRBD1; v_call: TRBV10-3; clone_size: NA; j_call: TRBJ2-7; cdr3_nt: TGTGCCATCAGGGCGACAGGGGACGACGAGCAGTACTTC; cdr3_aa: CAIRATGDDEQYF
cdr3_length: 16; d_call: TRBD1; v_call: TRBV5-5; clone_size: NA; j_call: TRBJ2-5; cdr3_nt: TGTGCCAGCAGCTTGTCGGTGACAGGGGGGCAAGAGACCCAGTACTTC; cdr3_aa: CASSLSVTGGQETQYF
cdr3_length: 13; d_call: NA; v_call: TRBV27; clone_size: NA; j_call: TRBJ2-7; cdr3_nt: TGTGCCAGCAGTTTCGGTCCATCCTACGAGCAGTACTTC; cdr3_aa: CASSFGPSYEQYF
cdr3_length: 18; d_call: TRBD2; v_call: TRBV7-3; clone_size: few; j_call: TRBJ2-2; cdr3_nt: TGTGCCAGCAGCCTTCTCTGGACGGGGGGTCGGAACACCGGGGAGCTGTTTTTT; cdr3_aa: CASSLLWTGGRNTGELFF
cdr3_length: 14; d_call: NA; v_call: TRBV9; clone_size: few; j_call: TRBJ2-1; cdr3_nt: TGTGCCAGCAGCGTAGCGGGGTTCTACAATGAGCAGTTCTTC; cdr3_aa: CASSVAGFYNEQFF
cdr3_length: 13; d_call: NA; v_call: TRBV6-6; clone_size: NA; j_call: TRBJ1-1; cdr3_nt: TGTGCCAGCACCCCGAACCGGGACACTGAAGCTTTCTTT; cdr3_aa: CASTPNRDTEAFF
cdr3_length: 14; d_call: TRBD1; v_call: TRBV18; clone_size: few; j_call: TRBJ2-5; cdr3_nt: TGTGCCAGCTCACCGGGGACAGGGACAGAGACCCAGTACTTC; cdr3_aa: CASSPGTGTETQYF
cdr3_length: 14; d_call: NA; v_call: TRBV5-4; clone_size: few; j_call: TRBJ2-7; cdr3_nt: TGTGCCAGCAGCTTGGTTACCGGGGGATACGAGCAGTACTTC; cdr3_aa: CASSLVTGGYEQYF
cdr3_length: 13; d_call: NA; v_call: TRBV7-3; clone_size: NA; j_call: TRBJ2-5; cdr3_nt: TGTGCCAGCAGCTCAGGGGCAGCCGAGACCCAGTACTTC; cdr3_aa: CASSSGAAETQYF
cdr3_length: 15; d_call: NA; v_call: TRBV6-1; clone_size: NA; j_call: TRBJ2-5; cdr3_nt: TGTGCCAGCAGGGAGGTCTGGGGTTTGGGGGAGACCCAGTACTTC; cdr3_aa: CASREVWGLGETQYF
cdr3_length: 14; d_call: NA; v_call: TRBV7-9; clone_size: once; j_call: TRBJ2-3; cdr3_nt: TGTGCCAGCAGCGCCGCTGGCCTCACAGATACGCAGTATTTT; cdr3_aa: CASSAAGLTDTQYF
cdr3_length: 16; d_call: TRBD1; v_call: TRBV2; clone_size: NA; j_call: TRBJ1-1; cdr3_nt: TGTGCCAGCATGAGGACAGGGGGTATGGTGAACACTGAAGCTTTCTTT; cdr3_aa: CASMRTGGMVNTEAFF
cdr3_length: 13; d_call: NA; v_call: TRBV29-1; clone_size: NA; j_call: TRBJ2-2; cdr3_nt: TGCAGCGGATCAGGGTCGTCAACCGGGGAGCTGTTTTTT; cdr3_aa: CSGSGSSTGELFF
cdr3_length: 14; d_call: TRBD2; v_call: TRBV6-4; clone_size: NA; j_call: TRBJ2-3; cdr3_nt: TGTGCCAGCAGTGAATCGGGAGGCCGGGATACGCAGTATTTT; cdr3_aa: CASSESGGRDTQYF
cdr3_length: 16; d_call: NA; v_call: TRBV4-3; clone_size: NA; j_call: TRBJ1-2; cdr3_nt: TGCGCCAGCAGCCAAGATTGGGGAGGGGACATTCAAGGCTACACCTTC; cdr3_aa: CASSQDWGGDIQGYTF
cdr3_length: 15; d_call: NA; v_call: TRBV7-9; clone_size: NA; j_call: TRBJ2-3; cdr3_nt: TGTGCCAGCAGCTACGGACAGTCGGTTGCAGATACGCAGTATTTT; cdr3_aa: CASSYGQSVADTQYF
cdr3_length: 14; d_call: NA; v_call: TRBV6-5; clone_size: once; j_call: TRBJ1-3; cdr3_nt: TGTGCCAGCAGCAAAGACAACTCTGGAAACACCATATATTTT; cdr3_aa: CASSKDNSGNTIYF
cdr3_length: 17; d_call: TRBD2; v_call: TRBV4-2; clone_size: NA; j_call: TRBJ2-3; cdr3_nt: TGTGCCAGCAGCCCCATAACGGGGGGGGCCGAGAGAGATACGCAGTATTTT; cdr3_aa: CASSPITGGAERDTQYF
cdr3_length: 14; d_call: TRBD1; v_call: TRBV11-1; clone_size: few; j_call: TRBJ1-2; cdr3_nt: TGTGCCAGCAGCTTTGGGCAGGGGGCGTTTGGCTACACCTTC; cdr3_aa: CASSFGQGAFGYTF
cdr3_length: 14; d_call: TRBD2; v_call: TRBV2; clone_size: NA; j_call: TRBJ2-1; cdr3_nt: TGTGCCGGTACCGGGACTAACTCCTACAATGAGCAGTTCTTC; cdr3_aa: CAGTGTNSYNEQFF
cdr3_length: 12; d_call: NA; v_call: TRBV6-5; clone_size: NA; j_call: TRBJ1-2; cdr3_nt: TGTGCCAGCAGCCGGACATCAGTGGGCTACACCTTC; cdr3_aa: CASSRTSVGYTF
cdr3_length: 16; d_call: NA; v_call: TRBV15; clone_size: few; j_call: TRBJ2-7; cdr3_nt: TGTGCCACCAGCCAGTCAGCGGGACATCGAGCCTACGAGCAGTACTTC; cdr3_aa: CATSQSAGHRAYEQYF
cdr3_length: 15; d_call: TRBD1; v_call: TRBV19; clone_size: NA; j_call: TRBJ1-6; cdr3_nt: TGTGCCAGTAGTAACTCCGGGACAGGCCACGCACCCCTCCACTTT; cdr3_aa: CASSNSGTGHAPLHF
cdr3_length: 13; d_call: NA; v_call: TRBV21-1; clone_size: NA; j_call: TRBJ1-1; cdr3_nt: TGTGCCAGCAGCAGCCAGGGGCACACTGAAGCTTTCTTT; cdr3_aa: CASSSQGHTEAFF
cdr3_length: 15; d_call: TRBD2; v_call: TRBV11-2; clone_size: once; j_call: TRBJ2-5; cdr3_nt: TGTGCCAGCAGCTTAGTGAGCGGGGTCCAAGAGACCCAGTACTTC; cdr3_aa: CASSLVSGVQETQYF
cdr3_length: 15; d_call: TRBD1; v_call: TRBV5-1; clone_size: NA; j_call: TRBJ2-1; cdr3_nt: TGCGCCAGCAGCTCCAACCGGGACAGGGGGCATGAGCAGTTCTTC; cdr3_aa: CASSSNRDRGHEQFF
cdr3_length: 14; d_call: NA; v_call: TRBV6-5; clone_size: NA; j_call: TRBJ1-1; cdr3_nt: TGTGCCAGCAGTTATCGCAGGGCGAACACTGAAACTTTCTTT; cdr3_aa: CASSYRRANTETFF
cdr3_length: 15; d_call: NA; v_call: TRBV7-3; clone_size: NA; j_call: TRBJ2-7; cdr3_nt: TGTGCCAGCAGCTCCGAACCGGGACTTCCCTACGAGCAGTACTTC; cdr3_aa: CASSSEPGLPYEQYF
cdr3_length: 15; d_call: TRBD1; v_call: TRBV27; clone_size: NA; j_call: TRBJ2-7; cdr3_nt: TGTGCCAGCAGTTCTACTGCAGGGGGTAGGTACGAGCAGTACTTC; cdr3_aa: CASSSTAGGRYEQYF
cdr3_length: 12; d_call: NA; v_call: TRBV4-2; clone_size: NA; j_call: TRBJ2-1; cdr3_nt: TGTGCCAGCAGCCTAACCTACAATGAGCAGTTCTTC; cdr3_aa: CASSLTYNEQFF
cdr3_length: 14; d_call: NA; v_call: TRBV18; clone_size: NA; j_call: TRBJ1-2; cdr3_nt: TGTGCCAGCTCACCATCCCAGGGCAACTATGGCTACACCTTC; cdr3_aa: CASSPSQGNYGYTF
cdr3_length: 11; d_call: NA; v_call: TRBV6-5; clone_size: NA; j_call: TRBJ2-1; cdr3_nt: TGTGCCAGCAGGCGAGACAATGAGCAGTTCTTC; cdr3_aa: CASRRDNEQFF
cdr3_length: 16; d_call: NA; v_call: TRBV5-1; clone_size: once; j_call: TRBJ2-1; cdr3_nt: TGCGCCAGCACCCCTAGGGAGGGGGGGTACTATGATGAGCAGTTCTTC; cdr3_aa: CASTPREGGYYDEQFF
cdr3_length: 13; d_call: TRBD1; v_call: TRBV28; clone_size: NA; j_call: TRBJ1-1; cdr3_nt: TGTGCCAGCACCCGGGACAGGAACACTGAAGCTTTCTTT; cdr3_aa: CASTRDRNTEAFF
cdr3_length: 16; d_call: TRBD1; v_call: TRBV2; clone_size: NA; j_call: TRBJ2-2; cdr3_nt: TGTGCCAGCAGTGAACGTAGGGGGCTTAACACCGGGGAGCTGTTTTTT; cdr3_aa: CASSERRGLNTGELFF
cdr3_length: 14; d_call: NA; v_call: TRBV4-3; clone_size: NA; j_call: TRBJ2-3; cdr3_nt: TGCGCCAGCAGCCAAGACAGGGACACAGATACGCAGTATTTT; cdr3_aa: CASSQDRDTDTQYF
cdr3_length: 14; d_call: TRBD1; v_call: TRBV5-6; clone_size: NA; j_call: TRBJ2-7; cdr3_nt: TGTGCCAGCAGCTTTCAGGGGGAGAACTACGAGCAGTACTTC; cdr3_aa: CASSFQGENYEQYF
cdr3_length: 16; d_call: NA; v_call: TRBV11-3; clone_size: NA; j_call: TRBJ2-3; cdr3_nt: TGTGCCAGCAGCCTAGGACGAGGGCAGGGCACAGATACGCAGTATTTT; cdr3_aa: CASSLGRGQGTDTQYF